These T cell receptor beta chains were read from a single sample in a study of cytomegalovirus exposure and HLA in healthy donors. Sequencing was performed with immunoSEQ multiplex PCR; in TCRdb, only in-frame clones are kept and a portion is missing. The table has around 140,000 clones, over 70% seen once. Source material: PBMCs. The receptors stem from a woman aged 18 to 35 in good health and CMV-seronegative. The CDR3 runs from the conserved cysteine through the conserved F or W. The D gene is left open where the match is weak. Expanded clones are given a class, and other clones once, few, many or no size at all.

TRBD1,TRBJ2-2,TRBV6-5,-,CASRKDREGGELFF,TGTGCCAGCAGGAAGGACAGGGAAGGCGGGGAGCTGTTTTTT
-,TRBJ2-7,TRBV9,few,CASSVAVDEQYF,TGTGCCAGCAGCGTAGCTGTCGACGAGCAGTACTTC
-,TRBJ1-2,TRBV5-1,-,CASSLREGSGYTF,TGCGCCAGCAGCCTCAGGGAGGGGTCGGGCTACACCTTC
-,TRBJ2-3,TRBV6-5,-,CASSRPGVGTDTQYF,TGTGCCAGCAGCCGACCCGGGGTCGGCACAGATACGCAGTATTTT
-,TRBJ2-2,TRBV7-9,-,CASSFDGWSTGELFF,TGTGCCAGCAGCTTCGACGGGTGGAGCACCGGGGAGCTGTTTTTT
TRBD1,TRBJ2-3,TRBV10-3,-,CAIRTAVTGDSDTQYF,TGTGCCATCAGGACTGCTGTGACAGGGGATTCAGATACGCAGTATTTT
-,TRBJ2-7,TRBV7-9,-,CASSFPYDSAYEQYF,TGTGCCAGCAGCTTTCCTTATGACAGCGCCTACGAGCAGTACTTC
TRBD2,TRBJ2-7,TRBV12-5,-,CASGFWLAGDYEQYF,TGTGCTAGTGGTTTCTGGCTAGCGGGGGACTACGAGCAGTACTTC
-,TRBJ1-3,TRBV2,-,CASSSRTAIDNSGNTIYF,TGTGCCAGCAGTTCGAGGACAGCCATTGACAACTCTGGAAACACCATATATTTT
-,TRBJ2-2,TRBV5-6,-,CASGEGGGTGELFF,TGTGCCAGCGGGGAAGGGGGTGGCACCGGGGAGCTGTTTTTT
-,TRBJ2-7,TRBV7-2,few,CASAGSSYEQYF,TGTGCCAGCGCGGGCAGCTCCTACGAGCAGTACTTC
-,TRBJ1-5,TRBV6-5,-,CASSLKLTGLWPQHF,TGTGCCAGCAGTCTTAAACTGACAGGACTTTGGCCCCAGCATTTT
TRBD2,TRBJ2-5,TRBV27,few,CASSIAGGRETQYF,TGTGCCAGCAGTATAGCGGGAGGGCGGGAGACCCAGTACTTC